Below are 5 T cell receptor beta chains sequenced from a single sample in a study of T cell changes during pregnancy in multiple sclerosis. Only in-frame clones appear in the TCRdb table, and some are missing; sequencing was by immunoSEQ multiplex PCR. The sample has fewer than 50,000 clones, about 90% seen once. The input for sequencing was CD4+ T cells from peripheral blood mononuclear cells, taken in the second trimester of pregnancy. The receptor set was obtained from a female donor in good health, enrolled as a control in a pregnancy study.

This chain uses TRBV11-3 with TRBJ2-3, with 13 positions matching TRBD2. CDR1 is SGHNT and CDR2 is YENEEA in the germline V gene. CDR3 length: 16 amino acids. V was pared by 5 bases and J by 1 base, with 3 bases of the junction left unmatched. This chain's CDR3 is CASSKGLAGGTDTQYF. In DNA form, the CDR3 reads TGTGCCAGCAGCAAAGGACTAGCGGGGGGCACAGATACGCAGTATTTT.

V and J are TRBV11-3 and TRBJ1-2; TRBD1 matches at 7 bases. This CDR3 has 15 amino acids. V dropped 5 bases and J dropped 1; count of bases not matched to a gene: 7. Germline assignment: CDR1 SGHNT and CDR2 YENEEA. The CDR3 nucleotides are TGTGCCAGCAGCCTGGGGACAGCCTTTAACTATGGCTACACCTTC. Encoded protein: CASSLGTAFNYGYTF.

The chain links TRBV11-2 to TRBJ1-4; 7 nucleotides line up with TRBD1. Germline values: CDR1 SGHAT, CDR2 FQNNGV. V was pared by 5 bases and J by 8 bases, with 14 bases of the junction left unmatched. CDR3 size: 16 residues. In DNA, the CDR3 is TGTGCCAGCAGCACCTTTACCCTGGGACAGAGGGAAAAACTGTTTTTT. It translates to CASSTFTLGQREKLFF. The complete variable domain, with remaining parts taken from reference TRBV11-2 and TRBJ1-4, reads EAGVAQSPRYKIIEKRQSVAFWCNPISGHATLYWYQQILGQGPKLLIQFQNNGVVDDSQLPKDRFSAERLKGVDSTLKIQPAKLEDSAVYLCASSTFTLGQREKLFFGSGTQLSVL.

CDR3 nucleotide sequence: TGTGCCTGGGGAGGGACTCCGAGGTACCAAGAGACCCAGTACTTC. It specifies CAWGGTPRYQETQYF. The J gene is TRBJ2-5, the V gene TRBV30; TRBD2 is a possible D gene (6 bases). There are 15 residues in the CDR3. Trimming cost V 5 bases and J 0 bases, with 16 bases left between them. The V gene's germline CDR1 is GTSNPN and CDR2 SVGIG (reference sequence).

The J gene is TRBJ2-7, the V gene TRBV5-4, with TRBD1 matching over 7 bases. The CDR3 spans 15 residues. V lost 1 base and J lost 3; bases outside the gene matches: 7. Germline assignment: CDR1 SGHNT and CDR2 YYREEE (reference sequence). The CDR3 bases are TGTGCCAGCAGCTTGTCGGGGACAGCAATCTACGAGCAGTACTTC. It encodes CASSLSGTAIYEQYF. Based on the CDR3 plus reference TRBV5-4 and TRBJ2-7, the full variable domain is ETGVTQSPTHLIKTRGQQVTLRCSSQSGHNTVSWYQQALGQGPQFIFQYYREEENGRGNFPPRFSGLQFPNYSSELNVNALELDDSALYLCASSLSGTAIYEQYFGPGTRLTVT.